Only one count was recorded for the clone carrying this T cell receptor (beta chain). V shed 5 bases and J shed 0 bases, with 6 bases lying between them. This CDR3 is built from 13 residues. CDR1 is SGHNT and CDR2 is YENEEA in the germline V gene. These data are taken from a study of neoadjuvant anti-PD-1 for oral cavity cancer. Method: immunoSEQ multiplex PCR; TCRdb's copy keeps in-frame clones and lacks some. The table lists over 60,000 clones, 86% of them singletons, with 2.5% to 3.5% in the top ten. Time point in this sample: after neoadjuvant nivolumab, at surgical resection. Cohort: HPV-negative, locally advanced oral cavity squamous cell carcinoma patients.

Sequenced material: PBMCs, taken after nivolumab (anti-PD-1) treatment. The chain has TRBV11-3 and TRBJ2-3; no reliable D call. The sequence was obtained from a person between 40 and 85 years old with oral cavity squamous cell carcinoma. In DNA, the CDR3 is TGTGCCAGCAGCGTAGCTAGCACAGATACGCAGTATTTT. Its translation: CASSVASTDTQYF.